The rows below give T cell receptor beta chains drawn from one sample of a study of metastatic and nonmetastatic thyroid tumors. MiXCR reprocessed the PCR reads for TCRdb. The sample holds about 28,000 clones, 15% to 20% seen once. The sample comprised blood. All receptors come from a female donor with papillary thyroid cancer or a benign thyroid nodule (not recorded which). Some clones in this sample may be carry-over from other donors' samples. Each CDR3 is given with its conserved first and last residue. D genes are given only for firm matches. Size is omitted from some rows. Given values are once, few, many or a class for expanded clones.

cdr3_aa: CSARDRGLTFEQYF; cdr3_nt: TGCAGTGCTAGAGATAGGGGCCTAACGTTCGAGCAGTACTTC; j_call: TRBJ2-7; d_call: NA; clone_size: many; v_call: TRBV20-1
cdr3_aa: CASSYGQLRDEKLFF; cdr3_nt: TGTGCCAGCAGTTACGGGCAGCTTCGGGATGAAAAACTGTTTTTT; j_call: TRBJ1-4; d_call: NA; clone_size: many; v_call: TRBV6-6
cdr3_aa: CASSFSGPYNEQFF; cdr3_nt: TGTGCCAGCAGCTTTAGCGGGCCTTACAATGAGCAGTTCTTC; j_call: TRBJ2-1; d_call: TRBD2; clone_size: NA; v_call: TRBV7-2
cdr3_aa: CASSYGGRDTEALF; cdr3_nt: TGTGCCAGCAGTTACGGGGGGCGTGACACTGAAGCTCTCTTT; j_call: TRBJ1-1; d_call: NA; clone_size: NA; v_call: TRBV6-5
cdr3_aa: CASSQGLASYNEQFF; cdr3_nt: TGTGCCAGCAGCCAGGGACTAGCCTCCTACAATGAGCAGTTCTTC; j_call: TRBJ2-1; d_call: TRBD2; clone_size: many; v_call: TRBV3-1
cdr3_aa: CASSGTSGFNTGELFF; cdr3_nt: TGTGCCAGCAGTGGGACTAGCGGGTTTAACACCGGTGAGCTGTTTTTT; j_call: TRBJ2-2; d_call: TRBD2; clone_size: few; v_call: TRBV12-3/TRBV12-4
cdr3_aa: CASSVAGSSGDTIYF; cdr3_nt: TGTGCCAGCAGCGTAGCAGGTAGCTCTGGAGACACCATATATTTT; j_call: TRBJ1-3; d_call: NA; clone_size: many; v_call: TRBV9
cdr3_aa: CASSIGNTIYF; cdr3_nt: TGTGCCAGCAGTATCGGAAACACCATATATTTT; j_call: TRBJ1-3; d_call: NA; clone_size: many; v_call: TRBV5-6
cdr3_aa: CATSDMAGGSDTQYF; cdr3_nt: TGTGCCACCAGTGACATGGCGGGGGGATCGGATACGCAGTATTTT; j_call: TRBJ2-3; d_call: TRBD2; clone_size: many; v_call: TRBV24-1
cdr3_aa: CASSSGTGRDQPQHF; cdr3_nt: TGCGCCAGCAGCTCCGGGACAGGAAGGGATCAGCCCCAGCATTTT; j_call: TRBJ1-5; d_call: TRBD1; clone_size: many; v_call: TRBV5-1
cdr3_aa: CASSLSAGLKYEQYF; cdr3_nt: TGTGCCAGCAGTTTATCTGCAGGGCTTAAGTACGAGCAGTACTTC; j_call: TRBJ2-7; d_call: NA; clone_size: medium-sized; v_call: TRBV28